One sample yielded the 27 T cell receptor delta chains listed below, sequenced in a study of γδ T cells in repeated Plasmodium falciparum infection. TCRdb reanalysed the multiplex PCR reads via CATT. The top ten clones hold 9.6% of a sample with 93,000 or so delta-chain clones, more than 0.85% of them seen once. Gammadelta T cells were flow-sorted from PBMC into Vgamma9/Vdelta2+ and Vdelta2-negative populations for bulk analysis. The specimen sequenced was gamma-delta T cells from blood. The receptors were gathered from a pool of human donors (malaria-infected and uninfected, not separated).

This clone has just a few counts. The TCRdb protein, from a much larger clone, departs from this DNA's translation at residue 13, likely by read error; the protein shown derives from the DNA. The rearrangement joins TRDV1 to TRDJ1, with D possibly matching TRDD3 (6 bases). V was pared by 2 bases and J by 4 bases, with 41 bases between. The CDR3 totals 24 residues. The V gene's germline CDR1 is TSWWSYY and CDR2 QGS. CDR3 sequence: CALGEGGSDSDWEILTPCLDKLIF. In DNA form, the CDR3 reads TGTGCTCTTGGGGAAGGCGGGTCAGATTCCGACTGGGAGATACTCACACCGTGTCTCGATAAACTCATCTTT.

This clone occurred many times. This chain connects TRDV2 to TRDJ1; maybe TRDD3 (6 bases). Germline CDR1 is GEAIGNYY and CDR2 is EKD. The CDR3 has 17 amino acids. V was cut by 2 bases and J by 1 base, with 19 bases left in between. This CDR3 is CACDSVMGIGTTDKLIF. In DNA, the CDR3 is TGTGCCTGTGACAGTGTTATGGGGATCGGCACCACCGATAAACTCATCTTT.

This clone was found a few times. The mismatch at residue 15 between this DNA's translation and the TCRdb protein of a much larger clone likely reflects a read error; the protein shown is translated from the DNA. V is TRDV1 and J is TRDJ1; D perhaps matches TRDD2 (9 bases). Germline matching of the DNA provided the J gene here, since TCRdb leaves it blank. Germline CDR1 and CDR2: TSWWSYY and QGS. The CDR3 runs to 24 residues. The germline V and J ends were trimmed by 7 bases and 0 bases, with 42 bases remaining between them. Here the CDR3 DNA reads TGTGCTCTTGTCCTTCACTGGCCTTCCTACGCTATACTGGGGGGTACGGACAACACCGATAAACTCATCTTT. Translated, it gives CALVLHWPSYAILGGTDNTDKLIF.

As regards this clone: TCRdb records a much larger clone's protein for this DNA, with a difference at residue 16 that likely arises from a read error; the protein given is the translation of the DNA. This chain links TRDV2 with TRDJ1; 12 bases fit TRDD3. The junction had 26 bases not matched to a gene; V was cut back by 7 bases and J by 9 bases. The germline CDR1 and CDR2 sequences are GEAIGNYY and EKD. The CDR3 consists of 19 residues. The DNA of the CDR3 is TGTGCCTGCATTACGTACTGGGGGATACCCTCCCCGTACACCGGTGAACTCATCTTT. Its translation: CACITYWGIPSPYTGELIF.

This clone was detected only a few times. This could be a read error, since a much larger clone is one nucleotide away. The same CDR3 arises from other DNA sequences in this sample as well. The rearrangement links TRDV1 to TRDJ1, with 10 bases matching TRDD3. This CDR3 region has 21 residues. Germline-derived CDR1 and CDR2 are TSWWSYY and QGS. V was pared by 3 bases and J by 2 bases, with 21 bases of the junction left unmatched. The CDR3: CALGDDSPPNWGIWVTDKLIF. The CDR3 DNA reads as TGTGCTCTTGGGGATGATTCTCCCCCTAACTGGGGGATCTGGGTTACCGATAAACTCATCTTT.

Only a few counts were recorded for this clone. TCRdb records a much larger clone's protein for this DNA, with a difference at residue 12 that likely arises from a read error; the protein given is the translation of the DNA. This chain joins TRDV1 and TRDJ1; weak D call: TRDD2 (6 bases). The J gene, left out of TCRdb, was set here by checking the DNA against germline. V dropped 0 bases and J dropped 0 bases, with 32 bases sitting between them. The CDR3 covers 23 residues. The V gene's germline CDR1 is TSWWSYY and CDR2 QGS. The CDR3 DNA sequence: TGTGCTCTTGGGGAACTAAGGGCCTTCCCATACAATACCGGGGCAGGGGACACCGATAAACTCATCTTT. It translates to CALGELRAFPYNTGAGDTDKLIF.

This clone showed up just a few times. The protein in TCRdb stems from a much larger clone and differs at residue 8 from this DNA's translation, likely a read error; here the protein is translated from the DNA. The V and J genes are TRDV2 and TRDJ1, with 8 bases matching TRDD3. Germline matching of the DNA provided the J gene here, since TCRdb leaves it blank. Trimming took 6 bases from V and 2 from J; bases not matched to a gene: 13. The CDR3 extends over 16 amino acids. Germline V gene lookup returns CDR1 GEAIGNYY and CDR2 EKD. The CDR3 region has the DNA TGTGCCTGTTATCCCATACTGAGGGATACGACCGATAAACTCATCTTT. Translating it yields CACYPILRDTTDKLIF.

This clone was seen more than once but under ten times. The TCRdb record carries a much larger clone's protein, which differs from this DNA's translation at residue 7; a read error is the likely cause, and the protein listed here is the DNA translation. The chain has TRDV1 and TRDJ1, with 7 positions matching TRDD3. The J gene is not listed in TCRdb, so it was assigned here from a DNA match to germline. Germline CDR1 TSWWSYY, CDR2 QGS. The CDR3 loop spans 18 amino acids. After removal of 3 bases from V and 0 bases from J, the junction contained 13 bases not matched to a gene. CDR3 DNA: TGTGCTCTTGGGGATGAATGGAGGGGGATGGACCACACCGATAAACTCATCTTT. This encodes CALGDEWRGMDHTDKLIF.

As concerns this clone: The TCRdb record carries a much larger clone's protein, which differs from this DNA's translation at residue 19; a read error is the likely cause, and the protein listed here is the DNA translation. V and J are TRDV2 and TRDJ1, with a weak D call TRDD3 (7 bases). The J gene is absent in TCRdb and was assigned here via DNA matching to germline. The CDR3 has 24 residues. Trimming removed 0 bases at V and 3 bases at J, with 40 bases between. Germline V gene sequence: CDR1 GEAIGNYY, CDR2 EKD. CDR3 nucleotide sequence: TGTGCCTGTGACACCGGATTGGCGAGTCCTACTATAGCTGGGGGCCCTCGGAACGCCGATAAACTCATCTTT. Translation gives CACDTGLASPTIAGGPRNADKLIF.

Turning to this clone: This likely traces to a read error, being one base from a far larger clone. Other DNA sequences within the sample encode an identical CDR3. The chain combines TRDV1 with TRDJ2; weak D call: TRDD3 (5 bases). The germline V gene encodes CDR1 TSWWSYY and CDR2 QGS. There are 14 residues in the CDR3. The CDR3 is CALGENALEAQLFF. CDR3 coding DNA: TGTGCCCTTGGGGAAAATGCCCTGGAGGCACAACTCTTCTTT.

In this sample, this clone turned up a few times. A far larger clone is only one base removed, so a read error is likely. The sample carries other DNA sequences with the same CDR3. This chain uses TRDV1 with TRDJ1; D might be TRDD3 (6 bases). The CDR3 is 15 residues long. The germline V and J ends were trimmed by 7 bases and 2 bases, with 17 bases remaining between them. From germline, CDR1 is TSWWSYY and CDR2 QGS. The CDR3 sequence is CALDGYWKFTDKLIF. Here the CDR3 DNA reads TGTGCTCTTGACGGATACTGGAAGTTTACCGATAAACTCATCTTT.

The table lists this clone with many counts. A single base is all that separates this from a far larger clone, so a read error is likely. The same CDR3 also results from other DNA sequences found in this sample. The rearrangement uses TRDV2 and TRDJ3; D is unclear. The J gene, missing from TCRdb, was assigned here through DNA to germline matching. The CDR3 sequence is 19 residues long. CDR1 is GEAIGNYY, CDR2 EKD, per germline. V was trimmed by 1 base and J by 0 bases, leaving 15 bases between them. Here the CDR3 reads CACDTGGALSSWDTRQMFF. DNA for the CDR3: TGTGCCTGTGACACGGGCGGGGCCCTTAGCTCCTGGGACACCCGACAGATGTTTTTC.

This clone was observed a few times. This probably arose from a read error, given a far larger clone one base away. Other DNA sequences of this sample code for an identical CDR3. The V call is TRDV1, the J call TRDJ2, with D tentatively TRDD3 (6 bases). CDR1 TSWWSYY and CDR2 QGS come from the germline V gene. The CDR3 has 18 amino acids. CDR3 DNA sequence: TGTGCTCTTGGGTCAGAGACTGGGCGACGTCCCTTGACGGCACAACTCTTCTTT. Protein sequence: CALGSETGRRPLTAQLFF.

For this clone: The protein that TCRdb holds for this DNA derives from a much larger clone and differs from the translated DNA at residue 13, which likely indicates a read error; the protein shown here is translated from the DNA. The V call is TRDV2, the J call TRDJ1; 7 bases line up with TRDD3. The J gene comes from matching the DNA to germline here; TCRdb lacks it. This CDR3 contains 21 residues. With V trimmed by 2 bases and J by 0 bases, 23 bases remained unmatched. Germline V gives CDR1 GEAIGNYY, CDR2 EKD. CDR3 DNA sequence: TGTGCCTGTGACAGCATCCTTCTTAGTACTGGGGAAGGAAGGTACACCGATAAACTCATCTTT. Amino acids: CACDSILLSTGEGRYTDKLIF.

This clone was seen a handful of times. TCRdb lists the protein of a much larger clone for this DNA, which differs at residue 5, so this is likely a read error; the protein given here is translated from the DNA itself. DNA of the CDR3: TGTGCCTGTGACATCGGACAATACTGGGGGATCCCTTCCCTCCGATACACCGATAAACTCATCTTT. It yields the protein CACDIGQYWGIPSLRYTDKLIF. V is TRDV2 and J is TRDJ1, with 10 bases that match TRDD3. The J gene, missing from TCRdb, was assigned here through DNA to germline matching. Germline V CDR1 and CDR2: GEAIGNYY, EKD. This CDR3 comprises 22 residues. V shed 2 bases and J 0 bases; nucleotides not matched to a gene: 23.

About this clone: A much larger clonotype is one base distant, so this may be a read error. The same CDR3 also results from other DNA sequences found in this sample. The chain joins TRDV1 to TRDJ1; D could derive from TRDD2 or TRDD3 (7 bases each). Germline CDR1 is TSWWSYY and CDR2 is QGS. The CDR3 sequence is 25 residues long. Trimming removed 2 bases from V and 0 bases from J, with 40 bases in between. CDR3 sequence: CALGEGRARTFLRKWGNVYTDKLIF. As DNA, the CDR3 is TGTGCTCTTGGGGAAGGCCGCGCGAGGACCTTCCTGCGTAAGTGGGGGAACGTGTACACCGATAAACTCATCTTT.

Points on this clone: It differs at one base from a far larger clone, so likely a read error. Within the sample, other DNA sequences also encode this same CDR3. J is TRDJ1 and V is TRDV1; the D gene is possibly TRDD2 (7 bases). TCRdb offers no J gene call, so here the DNA was matched to germline to obtain one. The CDR3 has 25 residues. Germline lookup yields CDR1 TSWWSYY and CDR2 QGS. The CDR3 DNA reads as TGTGCCCTTGGGGAACTACAAAGGTACGTCTTCCTAGCTCCTACTGGGAACTATACTACCGATAAACTCATCTTT. Translating gives CALGELQRYVFLAPTGNYTTDKLIF.

Regarding this clone: The TCRdb protein comes from a much larger clone and disagrees with this DNA's translation at residue 9, likely due to a read error; the protein given here is derived from the DNA. The chain employs TRDV2 and TRDJ1; TRDD3 agrees at 8 bases. Germline loops: CDR1 GEAIGNYY, CDR2 EKD. The CDR3 has 16 amino acids. Losses at the gene ends were 1 base for V and 7 bases for J; bases not matched to a gene: 13. The CDR3 nucleotides are TGTGCCTGTGACACGGTGGGGGATTCGCAGAGGCCTAAACTCATCTTT. Its translation: CACDTVGDSQRPKLIF.

This chain uses TRDV1 with TRDJ1; 12 nucleotides align to TRDD3. Per the germline V gene, CDR1 is TSWWSYY and CDR2 is QGS. Trimming took 9 bases from V and 0 from J; bases not matched to a gene: 44. This CDR3 spans 28 amino acids. CDR3 in amino acids: CALGPKRDPYPVVVGSTGGYQYTDKLIF. In DNA, the CDR3 is TGTGCTCTCGGGCCGAAAAGGGATCCTTACCCCGTTGTGGTCGGGAGTACTGGGGGATACCAGTACACCGATAAACTCATCTTT.

This clone was seen ten or more times. This likely stems from a read error, as it lies one base from a far larger clone. At the DNA level, this CDR3 is encoded by other sequences in the same sample as well. The V and J genes are TRDV2 and TRDJ1; 13 bases are a match to TRDD3. Germline trimming cut 3 bases from V and 2 bases from J; bases unmatched to any gene: 5. Germline lookup yields CDR1 GEAIGNYY and CDR2 EKD. The CDR3 is made up of 16 amino acids. The CDR3 sequence is CACDLLGDTGTDKLIF. The CDR3 region has the DNA TGTGCCTGTGACCTACTGGGGGATACGGGTACCGATAAACTCATCTTT.

A word on this clone: The TCRdb protein, from a much larger clone, departs from this DNA's translation at residue 3, likely by read error; the protein shown derives from the DNA. The chain's CDR3 is CAFDVLGVYTDKLIF. Here the CDR3 DNA reads TGTGCCTTTGACGTACTGGGGGTTTACACCGATAAACTCATCTTT. The gene calls are TRDV3 and TRDJ1; TRDD3 matches 8 bases. Germline CDR1 reads TVYSNPD; CDR2 reads GDNSRS (reference sequence). The CDR3 is 15 residues long. V lost 2 bases, J lost 0 bases, and 8 bases stayed unmatched.

Note on this clone: The TCRdb record carries a much larger clone's protein, which differs from this DNA's translation at residue 9; a read error is the likely cause, and the protein listed here is the DNA translation. This chain uses TRDV1 with TRDJ1; TRDD3 matches 10 bases. The length of the CDR3 is 23 residues. Germline CDR1 and CDR2: TSWWSYY and QGS. Trimming took 4 bases from V and 0 from J; bases not matched to a gene: 26. The CDR3 spells CALGVRGFPHSILGDYDTDKLIF. The CDR3, as DNA: TGTGCTCTTGGGGTTAGAGGCTTCCCACATTCGATACTGGGGGATTACGACACCGATAAACTCATCTTT.

This clone was seen only a few times. This likely traces to a read error, being one base from a far larger clone. The identical CDR3 is also encoded by other nucleotide sequences in the sample. The gene calls are TRDV1 and TRDJ1; D not certain. Here the J gene came from matching the DNA to germline, since TCRdb omits it. Germline CDR1 TSWWSYY, CDR2 QGS. This CDR3 is 12 amino acids long. V lost 6 bases to trimming and J lost 8 bases, with 13 bases between them. The CDR3 sequence is CALGEPRAKLIF. Here the CDR3 DNA reads TGTGCTCTTGGAGAGCCCCGGGCCAAACTCATCTTT.

On this clone: With only one base between it and a far larger clone, this is likely a read error. This CDR3 is also generated by other DNA sequences in the sample. V and J are TRDV1 and TRDJ1; TRDD3 aligns across 12 bases. The J gene was missing in TCRdb and was found by matching the end of the DNA to germline. Germline CDR1 and CDR2: TSWWSYY and QGS. The CDR3 is made up of 24 amino acids. The CDR3 bases are TGTGCCCTTGGGGACCGAAGAGGTCCTGTACACCGGTACTGGGGGATACAGTACACCGATAAACTCATCTTT. This sequence encodes CALGDRRGPVHRYWGIQYTDKLIF.

This clone showed up just a few times. This DNA's translation differs at residue 4 from TCRdb's protein, which comes from a much larger clone; a read error is likely, and the protein shown is translated from the DNA. The rearrangement joins TRDV2 to TRDJ1, with 11 bases lining up with TRDD3. Because TCRdb records no J gene, it was assigned here through a match of the DNA to germline. Per the germline V gene, CDR1 is GEAIGNYY and CDR2 is EKD. The CDR3 sequence is 19 residues long. This CDR3 is CACYTLVLGDRGDTDKLIF. Written as DNA, the CDR3 is TGTGCCTGTTACACCCTCGTACTGGGGGATAGGGGAGACACCGATAAACTCATCTTT.

As regards this clone: The protein that TCRdb holds for this DNA derives from a much larger clone and differs from the translated DNA at residue 18, which likely indicates a read error; the protein shown here is translated from the DNA. The chain combines TRDV1 with TRDJ1, with 12 bases identical to TRDD3. No J segment appears in TCRdb, so it was assigned here by matching the sequence to germline. V dropped 2 bases and J dropped 7; count of bases not matched to a gene: 26. This CDR3 has 22 amino acids. Germline-derived CDR1 and CDR2 are TSWWSYY and QGS. CDR3 sequence: CALGEISAYASIYWGIPGKLIF. The CDR3 coding sequence is TGTGCTCTTGGGGAAATTAGTGCTTACGCATCTATCTACTGGGGGATACCAGGTAAACTCATCTTT.

This clone was picked up a small number of times. The protein given by TCRdb reflects a much larger clone and differs at residue 13 from this DNA's translation, likely from a read error; the protein shown is the DNA's translation. V is TRDV2 and J is TRDJ3; 7 positions match TRDD2. No J gene is reported in TCRdb; it was inferred here by comparing the DNA with germline. The CDR3 covers 19 residues. The germline V gene encodes CDR1 GEAIGNYY and CDR2 EKD. The ends lost 1 base at V and 9 bases at J; junction bases unmatched: 17. The CDR3 bases are TGTGCCTGTGACACATTTCCTACGTTGGGGCCGGGGGGCACCCGACAGATGTTTTTC. Translating gives CACDTFPTLGPGGTRQMFF.